The clone carrying this T cell receptor beta chain was recorded once. Its antigen is unidentified. The sample originates from a study of graft-versus-host responses after intestinal transplantation. At the level of the study: Recipients got multivisceral, liver-intestinal, or isolated intestinal transplants. All of the recipients had induction that used anti-thymocyte globulin, then tacrolimus and steroids for about 3 years.

The assay was immunoSEQ multiplex PCR, and TCRdb's table has in-frame clones only and misses some. Of tens of thousands of clones listed, about 94% are singletons. Points from the study as a whole: Patients with graft-donor T cell macrochimerism had high graft-versus-host to host-versus-graft clonal ratios in allografts. GvH clones appeared in recipient marrow, some first in ileum or blood.

The V and J ends lost 2 bases and 2 bases respectively, with 5 bases between them. This CDR3 is 14 amino acids long. From germline, CDR1 is SGHDT and CDR2 YYEEEE. Sequenced material: unstimulated CD8+ T cells sorted from spleen or lymph node cells, taken before intestinal transplant. J is TRBJ2-6 and V is TRBV5-6, with a weak D call TRBD2 (5 bases). The receptor's source is a human donor who received an intestinal transplant. Here the CDR3 DNA reads TGTGCCAGCAGCTTCGGGGCTGGGGCCAACGTCCTGACTTTC. The encoded protein is CASSFGAGANVLTF.